A single sample gave rise to the 15 T cell receptor beta chains below, sequenced in a study of tumor-infiltrating lymphocytes in primary liver carcinoma. Total RNA amounting to roughly 450 ng was the source from which TCR beta cDNA was made with a constant-region primer. Each TCR beta library was derived from three nested multiplex PCR rounds that employed slightly modified ARM-PCR. The first two PCR rounds used TRBV1-TRBV30 forward primers with a C-beta reverse primer, about 10 cycles each. TCRdb reprocessed the multiplex PCR reads via MiXCR and lists one record per CDR3 protein. The data contain approximately 300,000 distinct CDR3 sequences, roughly 60% of them singletons. The blood RNA (from unsorted whole blood) was obtained, and germline DNA was also extracted. Sequencing was done on a sample of peripheral blood. Receptors originate from a man aged 35 to 55 with primary liver carcinoma and hepatitis B virus infection.

On this clonotype itself: The junction and the germline gene differ at one end; a read error may be behind it. The chain uses TRBV7-9 and TRBJ2-1; 10 bases are a match to TRBD2. Germline CDR1 reads SEHNR; CDR2 reads FQNEAQ (reference sequence). This CDR3 spans 15 amino acids. The CDR3 bases are TGTGCCAGCAGCTCGAGCGGGAGGGCCGGCAATGAGCTGTTCTTC. Amino acids: CASSSSGRAGNELFF.

About this clonotype itself: A clone one base away is much larger, so this may be a read error. The V and J genes are TRBV12-3 or TRBV12-4 and TRBJ2-1; 10 nucleotides align to TRBD2. The CDR3 covers 14 residues. CDR3 sequence: CVSRKREGYNEQFF. CDR3 nucleotide sequence: TGTGTCAGCAGGAAGCGGGAGGGGTACAATGAGCAGTTCTTC.

In this sample, this clonotype turned up a few times. With a much larger clone just one base away, this may be a read error. This chain links TRBV4-3 with TRBJ2-1; D remains unclear. The CDR3 sequence is 15 residues long. In germline, CDR1 is LGHNA, CDR2 YSLEER. CDR3 in amino acids: CASSQDLAVYNEQLF. The DNA for the CDR3 is TGCGCCAGCAGCCAAGATCTCGCGGTGTACAATGAGCAGCTCTTC.

Turning to this clonotype: At one end, the junction sequence differs from germline, possibly due to a read error. This sequence joins TRBV12-3 or TRBV12-4 and TRBJ2-1; D ambiguous. The CDR3 covers 14 residues. CDR3 protein: CASSLERSCNEQLF. The CDR3 nucleotides read TGTGCCAGCAGTTTAGAGCGCTCCTGCAATGAGCAGTTATTC.

On this clonotype itself: The junction shows a germline mismatch at one end, possibly a read error. This chain joins TRBV11-1 and TRBJ1-1; no firm D call. This CDR3 comprises 16 residues. CDR1 is SGHAT and CDR2 is FQDESV in the germline V gene (reference sequence). DNA of the CDR3: TGTGCCAGCAGTTTAACCGGCAGTACCCGAAACACTGAAGCTGTCTTT. Translating gives CASSLTGSTRNTEAVF.

This clonotype was observed at least ten times. The chain has TRBV4-3 and TRBJ2-7; TRBD1 matches at 8 bases. The CDR3 sequence is 15 residues long. V trimming: 5 bases; J trimming: 0 bases; junction bases outside the gene matches: 6. Germline-derived CDR1 and CDR2 are LGHNA and YSLEER. The CDR3 sequence: CASSTRTGTSYEQYF. As DNA, the CDR3 is TGCGCCAGCAGCACCCGGACAGGGACCTCCTACGAGCAGTACTTC.

This clonotype was seen once. A much larger clone differs by one base, so this may be a read error. The chain links TRBV6-1 to TRBJ1-1; 8 nucleotides agree with TRBD1. Germline loops: CDR1 MNHNS, CDR2 SASEGT. The CDR3 loop spans 14 amino acids. The chain's CDR3 is CAITIPGGHTKAFF. The CDR3 coding sequence is TGTGCGATCACAATTCCAGGGGGCCACACTAAAGCTTTCTTT.

This chain connects TRBV30 to TRBJ1-2; no definite D call. Per germline, CDR1 GTSNPN and CDR2 SVGIG (reference sequence). V lost 5 bases and J lost 1, with 17 bases in between. This CDR3 has 15 residues. The CDR3 DNA reads as TGTGCCTGGGACATGACCGGGCAGGATAACTATGGCTACACCTTC. This sequence encodes CAWDMTGQDNYGYTF.

This clonotype appeared a single time. This may arise from a read error, as a much more abundant clone is one base away. The chain employs TRBV6-1 and TRBJ2-4; TRBD1 might be the D (5 bases). The ends were cut back, 7 bases at V and 3 bases at J, with 19 bases in the middle. Per germline, CDR1 MNHNS and CDR2 SASEGT. The CDR3 contains 16 residues. CDR3 DNA sequence: TGTGCCAGCACGCGCGGCAGGGCTCTAGTCAAAAACATTCAGTACTTC. This sequence encodes CASTRGRALVKNIQYF.

This clonotype was observed at least ten times. Written as DNA, the CDR3 is TGCAGCGCCATAGGACAGGGGGGCTTTTCTAACTATGGCTACACCTTC. This codes for CSAIGQGGFSNYGYTF. The rearrangement uses TRBV29-1 and TRBJ1-2; 10 bases align to TRBD1. CDR1 is SQVTM and CDR2 is ANQGSEA in the germline V gene. CDR3 length equals 16 residues. Germline trimming cut 7 bases from V and 0 bases from J; bases unmatched to any gene: 11.

A remark on this clonotype: With a much larger clone just one base away, this may be a read error. This chain links TRBV6-2 or TRBV6-3 with TRBJ2-3, with D hard to call. This CDR3 has 17 amino acids. In germline, CDR1 is MNHEY, CDR2 SVGEGT. Trimming stripped 2 bases from V and 1 base from J, with 16 bases between. CDR3 in DNA: TGTGCCAGCAGTTACCCAGATCTCGGACGGCGCACAGATACGCAGTATTTT. Its translation: CASSYPDLGRRTDTQYF.

As regards this clonotype: With a much larger clone just one base away, this may be a read error. CDR3 residues: CASSYSPGTGSNERYF. The DNA of the CDR3 is TGTGCCAGCAGTTACTCGCCCGGGACAGGGTCTAACGAGCGGTACTTC. The V gene is TRBV6-5, the J gene TRBJ2-7, with 9 bases lining up with TRBD1. Germline loops: CDR1 MNHEY, CDR2 SVGAGI. The CDR3 runs to 16 residues.

As for this clonotype: Because the CDR3 is missing its conserved closing phenylalanine or tryptophan, this is likely a read error. The CDR3 sequence: CASSWGREPYNGQFL. In DNA, the CDR3 is TGTGCCAGCAGCTGGGGGCGGGAGCCTTACAATGGGCAGTTCCTC. This rearrangement joins TRBV5-4 to TRBJ2-1; tentative D call: TRBD2 (7 bases). The CDR3 contains 15 residues. Germline V gene sequence: CDR1 SGHNT, CDR2 YYREEE (reference sequence).

Details on this clonotype: This sequence may be a read error, since a much larger clone differs from it by one base. The rearrangement joins TRBV5-1 to TRBJ1-4, with D uncertain. CDR1 SGHRS and CDR2 YFSETQ come from the germline V gene. This CDR3 comprises 14 residues. The CDR3 coding sequence is TGCTCCAGCAGCTTGACCCGGCAGAGTGAAAAACTGTTTTTT. The encoded protein is CSSSLTRQSEKLFF.

About this clonotype: A much larger clone differs from this one at a single base, so this may be a read error. The conserved phenylalanine or tryptophan normally closing the CDR3 is absent here, so this likely arose from a read error. The chain uses TRBV29-1 and TRBJ2-1; 16 positions match TRBD2. After removal of 5 bases from V and 0 bases from J, the junction contained 7 bases not matched to a gene. The CDR3 extends over 18 amino acids. From germline, CDR1 is SQVTM and CDR2 ANQGSEA. The CDR3 coding sequence is TGCAGCGTTCTAGGGACTAGCGGGAGGGGGGGCTCCTACAATGAGCAGTTCCTC. Amino acids: CSVLGTSGRGGSYNEQFL.